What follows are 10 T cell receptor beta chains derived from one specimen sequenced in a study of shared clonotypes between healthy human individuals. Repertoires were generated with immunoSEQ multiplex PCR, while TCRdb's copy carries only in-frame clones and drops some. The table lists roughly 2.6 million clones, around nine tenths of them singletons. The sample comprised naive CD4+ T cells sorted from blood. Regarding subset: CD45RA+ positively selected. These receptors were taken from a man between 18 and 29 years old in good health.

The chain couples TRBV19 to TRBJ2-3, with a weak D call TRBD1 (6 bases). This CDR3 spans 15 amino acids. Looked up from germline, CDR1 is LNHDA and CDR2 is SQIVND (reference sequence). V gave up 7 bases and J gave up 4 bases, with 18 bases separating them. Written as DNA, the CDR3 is TGTGCCAGTATGGAAGGGGGTAATTTAGCAGATACGCAGTATTTT. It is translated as CASMEGGNLADTQYF.

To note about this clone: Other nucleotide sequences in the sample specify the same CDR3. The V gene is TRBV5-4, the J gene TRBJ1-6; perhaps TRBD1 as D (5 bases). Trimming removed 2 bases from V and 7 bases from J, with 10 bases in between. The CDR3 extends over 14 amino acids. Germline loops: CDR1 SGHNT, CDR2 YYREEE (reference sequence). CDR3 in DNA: TGTGCCAGCAGCTTAGACAGAGGGAATTCACCCCTCCACTTT. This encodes CASSLDRGNSPLHF.

The CDR3: CASSLALARYGYTF. The CDR3 DNA reads as TGTGCCAGCAGCTTAGCTTTAGCCCGCTATGGCTACACCTTC. V is TRBV7-2 and J is TRBJ1-2; D is unclear. Germline V gene sequence: CDR1 SGHTA, CDR2 FQGNSA. Between the trimmed V and J ends, which lost 0 bases and 4 bases, there was a span of 9 bases. This CDR3 has 14 residues. The whole variable domain, remainder taken from reference TRBV7-2 and TRBJ1-2, is GAGVSQSPSNKVTEKGKDVELRCDPISGHTALYWYRQSLGQGLEFLIYFQGNSAPDKSGLPSDRFSAERTGGSVSTLTIQRTQQEDSAVYLCASSLALARYGYTFGSGTRLTVV.

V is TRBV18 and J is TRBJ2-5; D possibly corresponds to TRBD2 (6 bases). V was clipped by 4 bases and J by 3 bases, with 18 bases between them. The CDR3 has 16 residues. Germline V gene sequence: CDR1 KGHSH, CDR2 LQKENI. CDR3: CASSHRLASAEETQYF. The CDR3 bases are TGTGCCAGCTCACACCGTTTGGCTAGCGCCGAAGAGACCCAGTACTTC.

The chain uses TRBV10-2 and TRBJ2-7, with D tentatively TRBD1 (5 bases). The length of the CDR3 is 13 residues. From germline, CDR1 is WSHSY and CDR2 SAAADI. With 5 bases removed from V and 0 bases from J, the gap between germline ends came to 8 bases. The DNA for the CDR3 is TGCGCCAGCAGTCCGACAGCCTCCTACGAGCAGTACTTC. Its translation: CASSPTASYEQYF.

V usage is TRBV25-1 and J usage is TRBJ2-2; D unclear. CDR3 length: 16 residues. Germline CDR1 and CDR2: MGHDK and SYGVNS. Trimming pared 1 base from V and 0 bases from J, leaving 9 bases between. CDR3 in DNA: TGTGCCAGCAGTGAATCTTTGACAACGAACACCGGGGAGCTGTTTTTT. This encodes CASSESLTTNTGELFF.

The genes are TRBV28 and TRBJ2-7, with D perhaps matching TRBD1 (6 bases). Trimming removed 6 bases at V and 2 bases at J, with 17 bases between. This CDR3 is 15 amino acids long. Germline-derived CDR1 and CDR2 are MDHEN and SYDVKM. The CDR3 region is CASRDDVDSPYEQYF. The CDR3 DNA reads TGTGCCAGCAGGGATGATGTGGACAGCCCCTACGAGCAGTACTTC.

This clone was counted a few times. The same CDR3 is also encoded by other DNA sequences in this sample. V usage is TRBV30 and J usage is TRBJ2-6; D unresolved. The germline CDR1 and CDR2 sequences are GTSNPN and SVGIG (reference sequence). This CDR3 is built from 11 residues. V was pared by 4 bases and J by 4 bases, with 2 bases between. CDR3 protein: CAWTGANVLTF. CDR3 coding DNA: TGTGCCTGGACCGGGGCCAACGTCCTGACTTTC.

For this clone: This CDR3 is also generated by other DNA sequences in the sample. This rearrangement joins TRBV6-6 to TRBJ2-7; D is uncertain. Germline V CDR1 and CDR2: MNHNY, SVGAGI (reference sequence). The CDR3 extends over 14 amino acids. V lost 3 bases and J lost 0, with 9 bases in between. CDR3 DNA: TGTGCCAGCAGTTATGGTGGGCCCTCCTACGAGCAGTACTTC. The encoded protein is CASSYGGPSYEQYF.

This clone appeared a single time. CDR3 amino acids: CASGPQGRLFF. The DNA for the CDR3 is TGTGCCAGCGGCCCTCAGGGGAGGCTGTTTTTT. The V and J genes are TRBV14 and TRBJ2-2; TRBD1 might be the D (6 bases). The CDR3 has 11 residues. The V end lost 8 bases, the J end lost 13 bases, and 14 bases lay between the germline ends. CDR1 SGHDN and CDR2 FVKESK come from the germline V gene.